This T cell receptor (beta chain) was found in a study of CD8+CD57+ T cells in acquired aplastic anemia. Study overall: Sorted CD4+ and CD8+ cells gave an average of about 3.4 ug of DNA. In CD4+ cells, healthy donors produced an average of about 10.8 million reads.

CDR1 and CDR2 (germline): LNHNV, YYDKDF (reference sequence). The CDR3 is 15 amino acids. The V and J ends lost 6 bases and 7 bases respectively, with 16 bases between them. According to the study, genomic DNA was the template for TCR beta VDJ and CDR3 profiling. TCRdb itself ran the reads through MiXCR, one entry per CDR3 protein. The sample has about 130,000 distinct CDR3 sequences, 48% seen once. This clonotype came up once. The antigen remains unidentified. General study results and limits: Around 27 CD8+ CDR3 sequences occurred in both the patients and the controls.

The source material was sorted CD4+, CD8+, or CD8+CD57+ T cells (not recorded which) from PBMCs. The chain recombines TRBV15 with TRBJ1-6; the D is unclear. The receptor's source is a human donor in good health, serving as a control. The CDR3, as DNA: TGTGCCACCAGGATCCGGTCTAGTCCGAATTCACCCCTCCACTTT. Translation: CATRIRSSPNSPLHF.